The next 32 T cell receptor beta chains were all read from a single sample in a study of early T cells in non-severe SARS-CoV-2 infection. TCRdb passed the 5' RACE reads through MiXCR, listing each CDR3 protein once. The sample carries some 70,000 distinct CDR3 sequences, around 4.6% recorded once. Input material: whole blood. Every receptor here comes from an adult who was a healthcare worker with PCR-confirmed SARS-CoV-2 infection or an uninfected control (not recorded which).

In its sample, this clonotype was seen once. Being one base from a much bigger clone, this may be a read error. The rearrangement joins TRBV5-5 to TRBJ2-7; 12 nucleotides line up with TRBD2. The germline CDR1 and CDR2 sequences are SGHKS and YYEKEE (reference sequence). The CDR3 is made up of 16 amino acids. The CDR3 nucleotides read TGTGTCAGCAGCTCCAGACTAGCGGGAGATGTATACGAGCAGTACTTC. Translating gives CVSSSRLAGDVYEQYF.

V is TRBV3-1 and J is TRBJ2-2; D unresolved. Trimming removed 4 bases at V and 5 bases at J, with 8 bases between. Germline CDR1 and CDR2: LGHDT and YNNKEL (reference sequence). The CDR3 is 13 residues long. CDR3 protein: CASSPYRTGELFF. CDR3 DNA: TGTGCCAGCAGCCCCTATAGGACCGGGGAGCTGTTTTTT. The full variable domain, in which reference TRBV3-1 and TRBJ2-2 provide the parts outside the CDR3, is DTAVSQTPKYLVTQMGNDKSIKCEQNLGHDTMYWYKQDSKKFLKIMFSYNNKELIINETVPNRFSPKSPDKAHLNLHINSLELGDSAVYFCASSPYRTGELFFGEGSRLTVL.

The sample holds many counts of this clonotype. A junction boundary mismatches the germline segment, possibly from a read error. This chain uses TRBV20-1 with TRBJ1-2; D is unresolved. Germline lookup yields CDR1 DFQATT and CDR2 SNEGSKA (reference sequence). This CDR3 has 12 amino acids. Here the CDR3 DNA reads TGCAGTGCCAGAGGGAGGGAGGATGGCTACACCTTC. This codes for CSARGREDGYTF.

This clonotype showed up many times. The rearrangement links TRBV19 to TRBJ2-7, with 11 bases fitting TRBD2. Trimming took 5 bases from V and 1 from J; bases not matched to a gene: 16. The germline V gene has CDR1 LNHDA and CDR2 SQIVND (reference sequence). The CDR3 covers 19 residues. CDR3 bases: TGTGCCAGTAGTCTGGTCGGGTACCCTAGCGGGAGGTTATCCTACGAGCAGTACTTC. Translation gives CASSLVGYPSGRLSYEQYF.

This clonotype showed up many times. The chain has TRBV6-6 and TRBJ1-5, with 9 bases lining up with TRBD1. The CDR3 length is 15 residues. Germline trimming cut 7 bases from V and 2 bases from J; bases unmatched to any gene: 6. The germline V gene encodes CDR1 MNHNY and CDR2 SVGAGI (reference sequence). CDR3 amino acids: CASTQTGGGNQPQHF. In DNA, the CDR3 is TGTGCCAGCACCCAGACAGGGGGAGGCAATCAGCCCCAGCATTTT.

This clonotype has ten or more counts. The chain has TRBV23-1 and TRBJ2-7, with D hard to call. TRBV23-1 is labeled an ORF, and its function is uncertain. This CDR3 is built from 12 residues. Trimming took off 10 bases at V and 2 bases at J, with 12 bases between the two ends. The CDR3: CAINNYPYEQYF. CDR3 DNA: TGCGCCATAAACAACTACCCCTACGAGCAGTACTTC.

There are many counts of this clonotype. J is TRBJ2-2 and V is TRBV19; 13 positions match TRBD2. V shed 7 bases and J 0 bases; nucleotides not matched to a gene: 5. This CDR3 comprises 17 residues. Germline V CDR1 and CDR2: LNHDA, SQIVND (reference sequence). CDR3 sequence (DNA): TGTGCCAGTATGAAGGGACTAGCGGGACCGAACACCGGGGAGCTGTTTTTT. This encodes CASMKGLAGPNTGELFF. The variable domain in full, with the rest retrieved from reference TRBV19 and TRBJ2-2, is DGGITQSPKYLFRKEGQNVTLSCEQNLNHDAMYWYRQDPGQGLRLIYYSQIVNDFQKGDIAEGYSVSREKKESFPLTVTSAQKNPTAFYLCASMKGLAGPNTGELFFGEGSRLTVL.

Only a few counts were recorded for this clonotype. CDR3 region: CASRQGAPTDTQYF. The CDR3 DNA is TGTGCCAGCAGACAGGGGGCGCCGACAGATACGCAGTATTTT. This chain links TRBV7-2 with TRBJ2-3; TRBD1 matches at 9 bases. With 6 bases clipped from V and 3 bases from J, the junction kept 4 bases outside the gene matches. Per the germline V gene, CDR1 is SGHTA and CDR2 is FQGNSA. This CDR3 region has 14 residues.

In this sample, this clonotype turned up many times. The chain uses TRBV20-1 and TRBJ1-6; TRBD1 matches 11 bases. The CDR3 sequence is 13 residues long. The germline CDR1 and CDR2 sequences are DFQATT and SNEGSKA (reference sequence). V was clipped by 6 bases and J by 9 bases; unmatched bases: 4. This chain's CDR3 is CSASGTGGSPLHF. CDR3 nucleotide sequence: TGCAGTGCCAGCGGGACAGGGGGTTCACCCCTCCACTTT.

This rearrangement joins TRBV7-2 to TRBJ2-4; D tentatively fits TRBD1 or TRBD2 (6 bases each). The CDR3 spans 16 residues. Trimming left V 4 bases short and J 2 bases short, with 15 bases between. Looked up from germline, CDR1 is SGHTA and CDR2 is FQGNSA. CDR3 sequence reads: CASSSPTGLTKNIQYF. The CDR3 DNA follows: TGTGCCAGCAGCTCACCGACAGGACTAACCAAAAACATTCAGTACTTC.

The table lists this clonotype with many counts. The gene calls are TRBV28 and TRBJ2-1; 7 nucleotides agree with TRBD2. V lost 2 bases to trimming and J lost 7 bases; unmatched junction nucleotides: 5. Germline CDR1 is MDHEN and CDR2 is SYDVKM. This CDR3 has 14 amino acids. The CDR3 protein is CASSLPGTTNEQFF. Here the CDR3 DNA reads TGTGCCAGCAGTTTACCCGGGACTACTAATGAGCAGTTCTTC.

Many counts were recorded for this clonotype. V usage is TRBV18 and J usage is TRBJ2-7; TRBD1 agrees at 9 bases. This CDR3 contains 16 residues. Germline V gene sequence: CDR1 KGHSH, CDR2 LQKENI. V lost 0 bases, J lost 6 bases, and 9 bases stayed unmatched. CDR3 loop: CASSPPPGQGPREQYF. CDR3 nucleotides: TGTGCCAGCTCACCACCTCCGGGACAGGGCCCTCGCGAGCAGTACTTC.

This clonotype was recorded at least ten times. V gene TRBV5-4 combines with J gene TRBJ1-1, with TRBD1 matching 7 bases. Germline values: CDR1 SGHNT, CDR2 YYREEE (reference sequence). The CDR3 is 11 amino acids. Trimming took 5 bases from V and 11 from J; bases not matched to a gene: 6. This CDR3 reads CASREGATAFF. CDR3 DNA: TGTGCCAGCAGAGAGGGGGCAACGGCTTTCTTT.

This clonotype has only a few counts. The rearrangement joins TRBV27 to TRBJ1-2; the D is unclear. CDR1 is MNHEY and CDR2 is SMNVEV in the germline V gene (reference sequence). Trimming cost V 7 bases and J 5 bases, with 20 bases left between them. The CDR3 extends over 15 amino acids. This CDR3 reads CASTPSRSGLYGYTF. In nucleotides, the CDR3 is TGTGCCAGCACCCCCTCCAGGTCAGGCCTTTATGGCTACACCTTC.

The CDR3 DNA follows: TGTGCCAGCAGTTTCCCGGGAGATCAGCCCCAGCATTTT. It yields the protein CASSFPGDQPQHF. V is TRBV12-3 or TRBV12-4 and J is TRBJ1-5; D ambiguous. Trimming removed 3 bases at V and 5 bases at J, with 8 bases between. The CDR3 is made up of 13 amino acids.

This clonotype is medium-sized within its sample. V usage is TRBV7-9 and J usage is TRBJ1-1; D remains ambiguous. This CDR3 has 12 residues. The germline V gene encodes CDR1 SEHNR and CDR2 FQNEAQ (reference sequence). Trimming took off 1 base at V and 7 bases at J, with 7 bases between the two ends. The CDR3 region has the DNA TGTGCCAGCAGCTTAGTCAAGGATGAAGCTTTCTTT. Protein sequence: CASSLVKDEAFF.

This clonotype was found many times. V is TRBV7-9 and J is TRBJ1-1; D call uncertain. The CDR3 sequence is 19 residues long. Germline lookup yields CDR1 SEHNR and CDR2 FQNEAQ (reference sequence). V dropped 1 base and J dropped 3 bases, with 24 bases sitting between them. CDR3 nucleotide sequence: TGTGCCAGCAGCTTAGTAAGCGGACGGGCGGGCAACCGAGACACTGAAGCTTTCTTT. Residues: CASSLVSGRAGNRDTEAFF.

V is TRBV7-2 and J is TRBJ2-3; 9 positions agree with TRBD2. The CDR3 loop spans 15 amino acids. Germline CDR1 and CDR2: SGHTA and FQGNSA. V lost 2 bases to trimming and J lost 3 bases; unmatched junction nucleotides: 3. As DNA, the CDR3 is TGTGCCAGCAGCTTAATTGCGGGAGGGACAGATACGCAGTATTTT. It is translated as CASSLIAGGTDTQYF.

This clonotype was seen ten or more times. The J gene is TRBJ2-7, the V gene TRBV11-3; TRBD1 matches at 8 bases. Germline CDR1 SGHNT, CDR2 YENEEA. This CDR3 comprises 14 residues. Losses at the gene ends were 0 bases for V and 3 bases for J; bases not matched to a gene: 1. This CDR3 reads CASSLEDRDYEQYF. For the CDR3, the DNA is TGTGCCAGCAGCTTAGAGGACAGGGACTACGAGCAGTACTTC.

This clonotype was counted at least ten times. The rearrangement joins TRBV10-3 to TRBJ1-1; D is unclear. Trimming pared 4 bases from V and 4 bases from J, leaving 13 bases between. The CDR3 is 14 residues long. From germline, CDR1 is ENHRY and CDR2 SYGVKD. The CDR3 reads CAISVSFGVTEAFF. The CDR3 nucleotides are TGTGCCATCAGTGTATCCTTCGGAGTCACTGAAGCTTTCTTT.

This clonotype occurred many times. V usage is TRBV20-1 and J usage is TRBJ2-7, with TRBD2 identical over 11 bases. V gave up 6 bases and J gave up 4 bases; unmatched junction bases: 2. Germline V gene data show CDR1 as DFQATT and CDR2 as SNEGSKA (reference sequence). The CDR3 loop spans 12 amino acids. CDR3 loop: CSAVAGGYEQYF. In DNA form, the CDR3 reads TGCAGTGCCGTAGCGGGGGGGTACGAGCAGTACTTC.

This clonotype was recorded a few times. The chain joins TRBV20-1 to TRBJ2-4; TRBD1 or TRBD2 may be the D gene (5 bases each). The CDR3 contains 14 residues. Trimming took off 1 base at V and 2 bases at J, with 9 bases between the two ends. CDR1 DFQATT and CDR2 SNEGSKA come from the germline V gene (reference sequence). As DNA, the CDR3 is TGCAGTGCTAGAGGGGACGTGACCAAAAACATTCAGTACTTC. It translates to CSARGDVTKNIQYF.

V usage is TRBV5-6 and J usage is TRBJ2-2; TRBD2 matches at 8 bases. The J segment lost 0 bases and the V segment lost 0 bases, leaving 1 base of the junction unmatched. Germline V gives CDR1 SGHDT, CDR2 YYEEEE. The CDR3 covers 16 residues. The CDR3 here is CASSLAAGANTGELFF. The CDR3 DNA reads TGTGCCAGCAGCTTGGCAGCGGGAGCGAACACCGGGGAGCTGTTTTTT.

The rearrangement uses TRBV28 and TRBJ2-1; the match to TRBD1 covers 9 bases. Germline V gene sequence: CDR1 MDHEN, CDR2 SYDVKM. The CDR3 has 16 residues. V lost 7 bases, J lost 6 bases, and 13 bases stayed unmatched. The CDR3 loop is CASTLRGQGKGNEQFF. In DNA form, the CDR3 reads TGTGCCAGCACCCTACGAGGACAGGGGAAAGGCAATGAGCAGTTCTTC.

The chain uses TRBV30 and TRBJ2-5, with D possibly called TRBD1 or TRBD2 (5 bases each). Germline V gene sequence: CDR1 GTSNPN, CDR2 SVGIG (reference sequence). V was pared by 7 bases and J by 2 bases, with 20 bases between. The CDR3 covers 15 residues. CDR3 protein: CASQHEGTRQETQYF. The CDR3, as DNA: TGTGCCTCGCAGCATGAGGGGACCCGTCAAGAGACCCAGTACTTC.

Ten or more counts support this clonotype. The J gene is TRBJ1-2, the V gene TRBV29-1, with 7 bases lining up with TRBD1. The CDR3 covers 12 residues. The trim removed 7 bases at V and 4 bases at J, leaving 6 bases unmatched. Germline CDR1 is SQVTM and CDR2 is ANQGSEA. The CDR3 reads CSATGEGYGYTF. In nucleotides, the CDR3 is TGCAGCGCCACAGGGGAGGGCTATGGCTACACCTTC.

As DNA, the CDR3 is TGTGCCAGCAGCTTAGCACCCCTGGGAACAGGTAGTTTGGGCAATCAGCCCCAGCATTTT. It specifies CASSLAPLGTGSLGNQPQHF. V gene TRBV7-2 combines with J gene TRBJ1-5, with D maybe TRBD1 (5 bases). The germline V and J ends were trimmed by 0 bases and 2 bases, with 23 bases remaining between them. The CDR3 consists of 20 residues. From germline, CDR1 is SGHTA and CDR2 FQGNSA.

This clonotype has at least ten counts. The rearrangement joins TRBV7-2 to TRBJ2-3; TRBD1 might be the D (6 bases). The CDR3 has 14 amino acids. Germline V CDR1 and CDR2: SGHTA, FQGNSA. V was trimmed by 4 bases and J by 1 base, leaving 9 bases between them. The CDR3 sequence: CASSYRQGTDTQYF. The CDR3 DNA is TGTGCCAGCAGCTATCGACAGGGCACAGATACGCAGTATTTT. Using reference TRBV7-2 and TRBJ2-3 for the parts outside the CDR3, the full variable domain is GAGVSQSPSNKVTEKGKDVELRCDPISGHTALYWYRQSLGQGLEFLIYFQGNSAPDKSGLPSDRFSAERTGGSVSTLTIQRTQQEDSAVYLCASSYRQGTDTQYFGPGTRLTVL.

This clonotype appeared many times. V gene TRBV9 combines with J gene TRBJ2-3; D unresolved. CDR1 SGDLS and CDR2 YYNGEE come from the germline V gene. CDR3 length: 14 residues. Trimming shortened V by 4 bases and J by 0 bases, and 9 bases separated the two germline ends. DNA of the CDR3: TGTGCCAGCAGCCTCGCCGGAAGCACAGATACGCAGTATTTT. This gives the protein CASSLAGSTDTQYF.

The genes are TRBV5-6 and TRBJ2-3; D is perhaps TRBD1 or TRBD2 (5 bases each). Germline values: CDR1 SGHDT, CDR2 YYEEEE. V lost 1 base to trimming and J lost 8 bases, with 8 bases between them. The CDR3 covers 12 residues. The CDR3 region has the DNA TGTGCCAGCAGCTTGACCGGGACTACGCAGTATTTT. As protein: CASSLTGTTQYF.

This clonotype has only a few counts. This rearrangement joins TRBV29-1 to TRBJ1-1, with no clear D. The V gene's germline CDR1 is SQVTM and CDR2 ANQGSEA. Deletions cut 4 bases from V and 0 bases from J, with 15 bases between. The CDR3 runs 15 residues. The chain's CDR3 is CSVVFGFDMNTEAFF. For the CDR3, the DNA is TGCAGCGTTGTTTTTGGGTTCGACATGAACACTGAAGCTTTCTTT.

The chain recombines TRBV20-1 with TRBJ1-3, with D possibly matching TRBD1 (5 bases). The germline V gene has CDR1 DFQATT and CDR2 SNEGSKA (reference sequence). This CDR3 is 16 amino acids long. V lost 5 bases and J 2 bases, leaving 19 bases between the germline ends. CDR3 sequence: CSARAAGGTAGNTIYF. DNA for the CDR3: TGCAGTGCTCGGGCCGCGGGGGGGACTGCTGGAAACACCATATATTTT.